The TCR beta chain under discussion was sequenced for a study of blood T cell repertoires in COVID-19 (dated by TCRdb to about 2020). Describing the broader study: Collaborator samples came from the United States, Italy and Spain and covered acute and convalescent phases of COVID-19. Deeply sampled blood TCRbeta repertoires from subjects exposed to, actively infected with, or recovered from COVID-19 were included in the dataset. The sample metadata nearly always contained a de-identified subject ID, COVID-19 status, age in years and sex. Samples came from the ongoing ImmuneRACE study (first 160 participants) plus 1,254 subjects from 6 global collaborators. The prospective study material was composed of cDNA or gDNA derived from T cells, B-cell-depleted T cells, or PBMCs. A freely available public database, intended as a resource for researchers studying the immune response to SARS-CoV-2, is where the repertoires were released. Where available, HLA class I and class II types were obtained from metadata supplied by the sample provider rather than from assay-based typing. The paper's findings and limits, for the study overall: The amount of clinical and demographic metadata varied by source and participant and was provided uncurated.

This clone was seen a handful of times. Its antigen has not been determined. No much larger clonotype is one base removed from it; base qualities were not supplied. The germline V gene provides CDR1 SGHVS and CDR2 FQNEAQ. Inclusive of the bounding cysteine and phenylalanine, the CDR3 is 17 residues long. Just the 51-base CDR3 DNA is kept, in frame starting at base 1. V lost 3 bases and J lost 4 bases, and the count of bases not matched to a germline gene is 8. Collaborating institutions collected whole blood in K2EDTA tubes following their own protocols. For TCRbeta analysis, collaborator samples were shipped as frozen whole blood, as isolated PBMCs, or as DNA extracted from either sample type. TCRbeta CDR3 regions were amplified from genomic DNA using the immunoSEQ Assay, a bias-controlled multiplex PCR. In the authors' own workflow: Nucleated cell counts per sample were estimated from amplification of reference gene primers within the assay. To quantify the absolute abundance of each unique TCRbeta CDR3 rearrangement, sequence reads were collapsed and filtered. Productive Simpson clonality was computed per sample as the square root of Simpson's diversity index over productive rearrangements. The source is immuneACCESS, and TCRdb retained only in-frame sequences with V and J called. Part of the clones is not carried over; for the studies checked, unresolved V genes explain less than half of this, and the remainder is unexplained. V, J and clone size reflect that table, while D and trimming were determined from the DNA. This sample comprises just over 200,000 clones, about three quarters of them detected only once. The ten largest clones add up to less than 6% of the sample.

Sequenced sample: peripheral blood. The TCR originated in a woman aged 70-85 years with acute or convalescent COVID-19. The rearranged segments are TRBV7-8 and TRBJ2-1; the junction holds 11 bases that match TRBD2. The DNA sequence is as follows: TGTGCCAGCAGCTTTGTCTCCGGGACTAGCGGTTACAATGAGCAGTTCTTC. Its amino acids are CASSFVSGTSGYNEQFF. The full variable domain, completed from the reference TRBV7-8 and TRBJ2-1 proteins outside the CDR3, reads GAGVSQSPRYKVAKRGQDVALRCDPISGHVSLFWYQQALGQGPEFLTYFQNEAQLDKSGLPSDRFFAERPEGSVSTLKIQRTQQEDSAVYLCASSFVSGTSGYNEQFFGPGTRLTVL.